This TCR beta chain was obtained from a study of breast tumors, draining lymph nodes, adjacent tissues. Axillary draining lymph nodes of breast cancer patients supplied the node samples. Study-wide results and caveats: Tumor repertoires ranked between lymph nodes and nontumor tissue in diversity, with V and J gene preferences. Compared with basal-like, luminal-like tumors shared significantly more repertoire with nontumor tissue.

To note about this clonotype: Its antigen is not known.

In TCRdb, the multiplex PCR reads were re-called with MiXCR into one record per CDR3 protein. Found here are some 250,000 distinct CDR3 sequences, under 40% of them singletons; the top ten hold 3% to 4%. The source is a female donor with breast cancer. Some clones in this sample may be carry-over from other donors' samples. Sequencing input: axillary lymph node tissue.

This CDR3 is CAKNGSGYLRVDEQFF. The CDR3 nucleotides read TGTGCCAAGAACGGTAGCGGGTACTTACGGGTTGATGAGCAGTTCTTC. This chain uses TRBV10-3 with TRBJ2-1; 7 bases are a match to TRBD2. The CDR3 spans 16 residues. V shed 10 bases and J 8 bases; nucleotides not matched to a gene: 20. Germline CDR1 ENHRY, CDR2 SYGVKD.